The rows below give T cell receptor beta chains drawn from one sample of a study of cytomegalovirus exposure and HLA in healthy donors. The protocol was immunoSEQ multiplex PCR, while the TCRdb copy is restricted to in-frame clones and leaves out a portion. The sample consists of 150,000 to 200,000 clones, over 75% of them appearing once. The sequenced material came from PBMCs. These receptors were collected from a female donor in good health and CMV-seronegative. The CDR3 runs from the conserved cysteine through the conserved F or W. Expanded clones are given a class, and other clones once, few, many or no size at all.

J	size	V	CDR3
TRBJ2-1	.	TRBV9	CASSVEAGTGYNEQFF
TRBJ1-5	few	TRBV28	CASSFAGSNQPQHF
TRBJ2-7	.	TRBV5-4	CASSLDRGHEQYF
TRBJ1-5	.	TRBV7-8	CASSLFTGQDQPQHF
TRBJ2-3	.	TRBV11-2	CASSVSGADTQYF
TRBJ2-7	.	TRBV18	CASSLGSDYEQYF
TRBJ2-5	.	TRBV11-2	CASRLSAGLQETQYF
TRBJ2-3	once	TRBV28	CASSSFEQNFF
TRBJ2-7	.	TRBV19	CASSTLPGQDYEQYF
TRBJ2-7	few	TRBV5-4	CASSYEQGANEQYF
TRBJ1-4	once	TRBV5-4	CASSLDRGRDEKLFF
TRBJ2-7	.	TRBV7-9	CASTLLVTGGTYEQYF
TRBJ2-3	.	TRBV19	CASSLLAGTDTQYF
TRBJ2-5	.	TRBV7-6	CASSLAQGRQETQYF
TRBJ2-3	.	TRBV7-9	CASSLPWTGGDTQYF
TRBJ1-2	few	TRBV6-6	CASSYWGDYGYTF
TRBJ2-2	.	TRBV27	CASSFPPGNTGELFF
TRBJ2-1	.	TRBV5-1	CASSSILAGAYNEQFF
TRBJ2-3	.	TRBV7-3	CASSYQSTDTQYF
TRBJ1-3	.	TRBV19	CASQETGSSGNTIYF
TRBJ1-3	few	TRBV28	CASSFRGGGNTIYF
TRBJ2-3	.	TRBV5-1	CASSPRLAGGPGTDTQYF
TRBJ2-4	.	TRBV5-3	CARSLGQGMYIQYF
TRBJ1-2	.	TRBV28	CASSFVVGDAGYTF
TRBJ1-5	.	TRBV4-1	CASSQDGAGFGNQPQHF
TRBJ2-6	.	TRBV19	CASSMGGAASGANVLTF
TRBJ1-5	.	TRBV28	CASTPGQSNQPQHF
TRBJ2-1	.	TRBV4-1	CASSQRLAGAYNEQFF
TRBJ1-1	.	TRBV5-5	CASSPGGSPRDRGNTEAFF